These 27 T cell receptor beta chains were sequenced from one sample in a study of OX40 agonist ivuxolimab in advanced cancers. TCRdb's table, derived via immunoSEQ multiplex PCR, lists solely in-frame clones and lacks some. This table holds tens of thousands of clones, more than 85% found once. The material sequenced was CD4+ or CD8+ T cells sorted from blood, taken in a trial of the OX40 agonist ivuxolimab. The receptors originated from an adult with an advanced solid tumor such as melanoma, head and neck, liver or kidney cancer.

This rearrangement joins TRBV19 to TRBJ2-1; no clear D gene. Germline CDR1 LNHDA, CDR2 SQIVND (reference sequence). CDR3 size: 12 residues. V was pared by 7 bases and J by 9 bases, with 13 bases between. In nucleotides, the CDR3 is TGTGCCAGTACCCTAAGTGGTTCTGAGCAGTTCTTC. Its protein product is CASTLSGSEQFF.

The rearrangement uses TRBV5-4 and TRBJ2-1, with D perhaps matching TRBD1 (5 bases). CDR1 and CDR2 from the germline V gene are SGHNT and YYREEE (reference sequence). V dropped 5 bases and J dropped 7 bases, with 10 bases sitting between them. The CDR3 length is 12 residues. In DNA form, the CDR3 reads TGTGCCAGCAGGGGGCGAGGTAATGAGCAGTTCTTC. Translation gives CASRGRGNEQFF.

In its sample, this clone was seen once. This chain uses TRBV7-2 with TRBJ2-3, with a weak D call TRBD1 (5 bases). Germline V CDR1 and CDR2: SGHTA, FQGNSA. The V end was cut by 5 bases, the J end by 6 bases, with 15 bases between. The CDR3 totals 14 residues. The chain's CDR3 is CASSPTAGADTQYF. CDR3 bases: TGTGCCAGCAGCCCCACAGCTGGGGCGGATACGCAGTATTTT.

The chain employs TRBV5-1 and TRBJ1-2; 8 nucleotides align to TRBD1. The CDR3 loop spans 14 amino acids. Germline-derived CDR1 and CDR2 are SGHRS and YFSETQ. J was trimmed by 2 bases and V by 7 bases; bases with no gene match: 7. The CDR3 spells CASSPGQANYGYTF. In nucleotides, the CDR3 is TGCGCCAGCTCCCCGGGACAGGCGAACTATGGCTACACCTTC.

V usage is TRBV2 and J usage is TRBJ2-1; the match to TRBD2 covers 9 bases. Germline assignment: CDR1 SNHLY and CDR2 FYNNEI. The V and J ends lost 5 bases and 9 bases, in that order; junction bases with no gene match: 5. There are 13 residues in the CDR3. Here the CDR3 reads CASSRVAGAEQFF. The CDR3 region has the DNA TGTGCCAGCAGTCGGGTAGCGGGGGCTGAGCAGTTCTTC.

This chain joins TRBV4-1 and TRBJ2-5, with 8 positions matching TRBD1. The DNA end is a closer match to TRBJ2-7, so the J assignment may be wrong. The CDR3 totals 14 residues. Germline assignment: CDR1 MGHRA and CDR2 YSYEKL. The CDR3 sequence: CASSQDRGQYEQYF. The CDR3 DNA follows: TGCGCCAGCAGCCAAGACAGGGGGCAGTACGAGCAGTACTTC.

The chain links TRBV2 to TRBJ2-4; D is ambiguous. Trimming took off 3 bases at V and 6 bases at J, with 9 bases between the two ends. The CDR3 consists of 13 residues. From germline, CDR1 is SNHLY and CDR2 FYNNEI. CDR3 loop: CASSDPHGNIQYF. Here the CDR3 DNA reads TGTGCCAGCAGTGACCCCCATGGAAACATTCAGTACTTC.

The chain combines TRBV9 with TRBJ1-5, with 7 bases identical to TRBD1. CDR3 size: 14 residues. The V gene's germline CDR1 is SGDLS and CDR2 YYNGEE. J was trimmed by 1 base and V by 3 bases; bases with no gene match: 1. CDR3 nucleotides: TGTGCCAGCAGCGCGGGACAGAGCAATCAGCCCCAGCATTTT. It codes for CASSAGQSNQPQHF.

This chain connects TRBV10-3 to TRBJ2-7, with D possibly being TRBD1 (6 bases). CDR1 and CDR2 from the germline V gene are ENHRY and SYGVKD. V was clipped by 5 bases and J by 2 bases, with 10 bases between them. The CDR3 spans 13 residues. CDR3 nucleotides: TGTGCCATCAGTTACGGACAGACCTACGAGCAGTACTTC. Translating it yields CAISYGQTYEQYF.

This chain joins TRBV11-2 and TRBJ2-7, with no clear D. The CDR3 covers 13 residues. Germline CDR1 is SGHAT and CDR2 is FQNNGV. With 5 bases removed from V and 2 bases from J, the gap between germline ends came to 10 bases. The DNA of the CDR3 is TGTGCCAGCAGCCCTGCTCCGGCCTACGAGCAGTACTTC. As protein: CASSPAPAYEQYF. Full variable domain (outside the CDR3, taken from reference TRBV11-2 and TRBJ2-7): EAGVAQSPRYKIIEKRQSVAFWCNPISGHATLYWYQQILGQGPKLLIQFQNNGVVDDSQLPKDRFSAERLKGVDSTLKIQPAKLEDSAVYLCASSPAPAYEQYFGPGTRLTVT.

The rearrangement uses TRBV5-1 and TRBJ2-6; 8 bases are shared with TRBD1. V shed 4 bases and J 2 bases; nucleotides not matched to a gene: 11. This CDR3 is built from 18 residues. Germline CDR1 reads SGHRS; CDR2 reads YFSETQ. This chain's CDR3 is CASSLDRGSKTGANVLTF. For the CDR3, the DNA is TGCGCCAGCAGCCTTGACAGGGGTAGCAAAACTGGGGCCAACGTCCTGACTTTC.

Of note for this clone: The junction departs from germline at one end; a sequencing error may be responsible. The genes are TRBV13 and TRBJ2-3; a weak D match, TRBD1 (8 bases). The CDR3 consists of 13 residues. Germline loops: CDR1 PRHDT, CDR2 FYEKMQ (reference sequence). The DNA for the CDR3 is TGTGCCAGCAGCCTAGGGGGGGGGACAGGCTACCCTTTT. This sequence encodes CASSLGGGTGYPF.

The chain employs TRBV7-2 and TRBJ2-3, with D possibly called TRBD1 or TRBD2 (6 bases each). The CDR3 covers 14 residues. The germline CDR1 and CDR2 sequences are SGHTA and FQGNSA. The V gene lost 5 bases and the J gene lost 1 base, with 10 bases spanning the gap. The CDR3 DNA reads TGTGCCAGCAGCCCCCGGGGGCGCACAGATACGCAGTATTTT. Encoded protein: CASSPRGRTDTQYF.

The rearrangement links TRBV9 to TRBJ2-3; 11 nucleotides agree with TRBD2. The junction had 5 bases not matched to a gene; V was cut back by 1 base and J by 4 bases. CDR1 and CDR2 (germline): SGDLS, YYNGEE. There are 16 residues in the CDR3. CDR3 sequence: CASSVRTSGRADTQYF. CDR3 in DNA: TGTGCCAGCAGCGTACGAACTAGCGGGAGAGCAGATACGCAGTATTTT.

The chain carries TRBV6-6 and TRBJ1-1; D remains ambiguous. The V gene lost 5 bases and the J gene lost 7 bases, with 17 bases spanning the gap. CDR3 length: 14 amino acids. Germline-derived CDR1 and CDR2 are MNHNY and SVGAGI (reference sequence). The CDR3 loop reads CASSVDGNHGEAFF. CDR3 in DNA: TGTGCCAGCAGTGTGGACGGTAATCACGGTGAAGCTTTCTTT.

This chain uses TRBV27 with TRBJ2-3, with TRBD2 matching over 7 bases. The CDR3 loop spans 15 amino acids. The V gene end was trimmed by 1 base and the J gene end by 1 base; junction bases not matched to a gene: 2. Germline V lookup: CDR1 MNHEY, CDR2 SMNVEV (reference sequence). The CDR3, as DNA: TGTGCCAGCAGTTTATGGGCGGGAGGCACAGATACGCAGTATTTT. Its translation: CASSLWAGGTDTQYF.

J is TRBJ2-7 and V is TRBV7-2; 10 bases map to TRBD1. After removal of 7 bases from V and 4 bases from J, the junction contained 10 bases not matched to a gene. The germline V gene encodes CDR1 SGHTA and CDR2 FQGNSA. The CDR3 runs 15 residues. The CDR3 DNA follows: TGTGCCAGCACCACCGGGACAGGGGAAAGGTACGAGCAGTACTTC. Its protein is CASTTGTGERYEQYF.

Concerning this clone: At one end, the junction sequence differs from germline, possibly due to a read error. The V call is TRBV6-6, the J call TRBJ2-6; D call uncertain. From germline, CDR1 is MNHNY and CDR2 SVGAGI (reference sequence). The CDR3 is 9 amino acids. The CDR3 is CASSYPLAF. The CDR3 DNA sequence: TGTGCCAGCAGTTACCCCCTGGCTTTC.

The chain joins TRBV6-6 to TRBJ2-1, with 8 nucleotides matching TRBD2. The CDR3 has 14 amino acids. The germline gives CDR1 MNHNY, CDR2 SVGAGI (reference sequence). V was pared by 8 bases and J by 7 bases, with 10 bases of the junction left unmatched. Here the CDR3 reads CASSEKLAANEQFF. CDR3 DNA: TGTGCCAGCTCTGAAAAACTAGCGGCTAATGAGCAGTTCTTC.

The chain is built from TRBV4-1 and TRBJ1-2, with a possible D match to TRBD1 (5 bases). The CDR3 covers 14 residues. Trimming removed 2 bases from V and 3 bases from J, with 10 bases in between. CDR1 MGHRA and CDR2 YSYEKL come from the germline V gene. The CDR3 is CASSQPQGDYGYTF. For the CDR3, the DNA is TGCGCCAGCAGCCAACCTCAGGGCGACTATGGCTACACCTTC.

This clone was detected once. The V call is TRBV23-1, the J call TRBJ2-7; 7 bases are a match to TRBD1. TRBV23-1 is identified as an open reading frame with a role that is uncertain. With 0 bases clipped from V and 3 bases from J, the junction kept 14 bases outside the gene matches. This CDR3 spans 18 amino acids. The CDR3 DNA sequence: TGCGCCAGCAGTCAATCTTTGGGGTTCGGACAGGCCTTCTACGAGCAGTACTTC. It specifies CASSQSLGFGQAFYEQYF.

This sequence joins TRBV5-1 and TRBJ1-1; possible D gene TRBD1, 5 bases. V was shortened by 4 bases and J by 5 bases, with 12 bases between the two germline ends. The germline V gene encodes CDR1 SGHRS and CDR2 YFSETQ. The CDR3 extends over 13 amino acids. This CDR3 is CASSPNGGTEAFF. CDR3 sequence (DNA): TGCGCCAGCAGCCCGAACGGGGGTACTGAAGCTTTCTTT.

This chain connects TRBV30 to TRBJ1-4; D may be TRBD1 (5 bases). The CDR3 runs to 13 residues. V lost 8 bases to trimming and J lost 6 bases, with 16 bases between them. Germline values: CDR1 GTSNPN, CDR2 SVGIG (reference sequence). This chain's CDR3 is CAALLGEDEKLFF. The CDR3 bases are TGTGCCGCACTGTTAGGGGAGGATGAAAAACTGTTTTTT. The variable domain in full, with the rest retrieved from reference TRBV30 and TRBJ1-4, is SQTIHQWPATLVQPVGSPLSLECTVEGTSNPNLYWYRQAAGRGLQLLFYSVGIGQISSEVPQNLSASRPQDRQFILSSKKLLLSDSGFYLCAALLGEDEKLFFGSGTQLSVL.

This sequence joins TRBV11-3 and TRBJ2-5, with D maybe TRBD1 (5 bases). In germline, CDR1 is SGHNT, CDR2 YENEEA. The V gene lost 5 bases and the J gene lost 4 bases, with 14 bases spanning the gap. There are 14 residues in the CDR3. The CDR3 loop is CASSNTGVGETQYF. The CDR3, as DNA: TGTGCCAGCAGCAACACAGGAGTAGGAGAGACCCAGTACTTC.

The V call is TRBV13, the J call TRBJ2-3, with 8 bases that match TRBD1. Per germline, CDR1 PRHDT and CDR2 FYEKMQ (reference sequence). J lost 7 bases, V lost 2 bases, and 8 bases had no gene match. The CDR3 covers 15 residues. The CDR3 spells CASSLMQGAANTQYF. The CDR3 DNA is TGTGCCAGCAGCTTAATGCAGGGGGCCGCTAATACGCAGTATTTT.

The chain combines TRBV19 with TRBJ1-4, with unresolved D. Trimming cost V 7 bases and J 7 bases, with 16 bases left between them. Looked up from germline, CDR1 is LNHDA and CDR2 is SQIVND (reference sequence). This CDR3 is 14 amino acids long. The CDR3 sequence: CASTAGGHGEKLFF. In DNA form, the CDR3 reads TGTGCCAGTACGGCTGGAGGGCACGGTGAAAAACTGTTTTTT.

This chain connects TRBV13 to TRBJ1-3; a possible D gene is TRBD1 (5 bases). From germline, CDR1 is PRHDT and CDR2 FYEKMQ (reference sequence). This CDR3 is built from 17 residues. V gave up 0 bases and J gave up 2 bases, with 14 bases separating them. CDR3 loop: CASSLGRGWGPGNTIYF. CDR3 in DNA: TGTGCCAGCAGCTTAGGTCGGGGGTGGGGACCTGGAAACACCATATATTTT.